This T cell receptor (beta chain) was observed in a study of blood T cell repertoires in COVID-19. Study-wide background: Sites in the United States, Italy and Spain provided acute and convalescent COVID-19 samples.

This CDR3 comprises 17 residues. After removal of 0 bases from V and 7 bases from J, the junction contained 12 bases not matched to a gene. Germline lookup yields CDR1 SGHVS and CDR2 FNYEAQ. The assay was immunoSEQ multiplex PCR, and TCRdb's table has in-frame clones only and misses some. The sample lists roughly 340,000 clones; roughly nine tenths were seen once. Participants were aged about 18 to 89 years, lived in 25 or so US areas, and enrolled virtually. Participants were placed into cohorts based on the clinical history they reported. In Cohort 3, a recovered donor had either two negative PCRs, clearance, or symptom resolution.

The sequenced sample consisted of PBMCs or T cells enriched from blood (not recorded which). The chain combines TRBV7-6 with TRBJ2-3; 8 nucleotides agree with TRBD2. The clonotype comes from a man between 18 and 29 years old who had recovered from COVID-19. CDR3 bases: TGTGCCAGCAGCTTAGCGCGGCGGGGGGCCCGGGGAAATACGCAGTATTTT. Its translation is CASSLARRGARGNTQYF.